This T cell receptor beta chain was sequenced in a study of regulatory T cells in long-lasting Graves disease. Study results and caveats: TCR diversity in persistent Graves' patients was below that of newly diagnosed ones.

This CDR3 contains 18 residues. Germline values: CDR1 MNHEY, CDR2 SVGAGI. The V gene end was trimmed by 4 bases and the J gene end by 0 bases; junction bases not matched to a gene: 6. Building of the TCR beta libraries involved iRepertoire HTBI primers and Arm-PCR of CDR3 regions. MiXCR was run by TCRdb on the multiplex PCR reads, yielding one entry per CDR3 protein. The sample lists roughly 450,000 distinct CDR3 sequences; roughly 22% were seen once. Indicated time point: persistent/refractory GD, antithyroid drugs over 5 years with positive TRAb. Isolated PBMC RNA provided the starting material for the TCR library. In its sample, this clonotype was seen a few times. The antigen is not known.

The material was peripheral blood mononuclear cells (PBMCs), obtained when the disease was refractory, from a patient treated with antithyroid drugs. The sequence was obtained from a female donor with Graves disease. This chain connects TRBV6-5 to TRBJ2-1; 13 positions match TRBD2. Here the CDR3 DNA reads TGTGCCAGCAGTTCCCGGACTAGCGGGAGCAGCTCCTACAATGAGCAGTTCTTC. As protein: CASSSRTSGSSSYNEQFF.